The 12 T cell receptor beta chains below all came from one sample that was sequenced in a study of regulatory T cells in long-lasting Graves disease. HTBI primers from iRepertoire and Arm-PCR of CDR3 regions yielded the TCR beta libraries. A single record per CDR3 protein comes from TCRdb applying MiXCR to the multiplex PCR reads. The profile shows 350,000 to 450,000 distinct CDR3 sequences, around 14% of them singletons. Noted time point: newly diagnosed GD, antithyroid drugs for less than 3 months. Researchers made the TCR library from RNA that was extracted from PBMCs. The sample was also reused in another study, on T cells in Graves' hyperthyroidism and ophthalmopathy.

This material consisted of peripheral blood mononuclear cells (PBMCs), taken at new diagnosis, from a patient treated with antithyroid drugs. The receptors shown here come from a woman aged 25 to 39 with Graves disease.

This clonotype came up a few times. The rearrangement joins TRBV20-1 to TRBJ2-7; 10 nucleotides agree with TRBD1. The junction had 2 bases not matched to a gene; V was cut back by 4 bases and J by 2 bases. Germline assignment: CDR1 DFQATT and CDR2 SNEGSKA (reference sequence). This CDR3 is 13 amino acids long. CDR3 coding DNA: TGCAGTGCTACGGGACAGGGGACCTACGAGCAGTACTTC. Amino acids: CSATGQGTYEQYF.

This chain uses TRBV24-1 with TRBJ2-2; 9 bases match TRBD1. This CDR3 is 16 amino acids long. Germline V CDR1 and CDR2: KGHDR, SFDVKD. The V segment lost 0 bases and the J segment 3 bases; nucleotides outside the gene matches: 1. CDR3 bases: TGTGCCACCAGTGATTTGACAGGGGGCGACACCGGGGAGCTGTTTTTT. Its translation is CATSDLTGGDTGELFF.

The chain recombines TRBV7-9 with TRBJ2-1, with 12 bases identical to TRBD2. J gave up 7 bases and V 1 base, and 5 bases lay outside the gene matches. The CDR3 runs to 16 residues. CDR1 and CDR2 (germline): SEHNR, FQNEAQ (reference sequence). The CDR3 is CASSLELAGGHNEQFF. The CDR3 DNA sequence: TGTGCCAGCAGCTTAGAACTAGCGGGAGGTCATAATGAGCAGTTCTTC.

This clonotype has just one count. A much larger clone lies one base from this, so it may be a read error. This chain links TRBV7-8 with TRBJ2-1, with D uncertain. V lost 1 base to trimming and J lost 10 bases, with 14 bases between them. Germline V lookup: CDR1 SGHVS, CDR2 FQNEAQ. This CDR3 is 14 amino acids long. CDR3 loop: CASSLDGIPYEQFF. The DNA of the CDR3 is TGTGCCAGCAGCTTAGATGGGATTCCCTACGAGCAGTTCTTC.

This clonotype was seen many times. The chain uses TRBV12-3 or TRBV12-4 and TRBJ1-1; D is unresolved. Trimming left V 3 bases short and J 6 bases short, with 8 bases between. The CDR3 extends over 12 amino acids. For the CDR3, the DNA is TGTGCCAGCAGTTTGACAATTCCTGAAGCTTTCTTT. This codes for CASSLTIPEAFF.

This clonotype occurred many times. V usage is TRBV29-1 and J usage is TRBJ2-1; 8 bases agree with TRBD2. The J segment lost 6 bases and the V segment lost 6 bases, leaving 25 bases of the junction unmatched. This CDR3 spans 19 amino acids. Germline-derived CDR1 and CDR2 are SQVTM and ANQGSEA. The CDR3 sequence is CSVSFLGVSGSSPGNEQFF. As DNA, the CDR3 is TGCAGCGTCTCATTCCTGGGGGTCAGCGGGAGTTCTCCGGGCAATGAGCAGTTCTTC.

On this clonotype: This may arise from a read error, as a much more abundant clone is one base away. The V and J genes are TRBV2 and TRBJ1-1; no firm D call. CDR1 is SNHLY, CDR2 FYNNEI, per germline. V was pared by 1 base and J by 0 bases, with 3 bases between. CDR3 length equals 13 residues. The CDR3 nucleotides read TGTGCCAGCAGTGAAGATGTGAACACTGAAGCTTTCTTT. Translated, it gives CASSEDVNTEAFF.

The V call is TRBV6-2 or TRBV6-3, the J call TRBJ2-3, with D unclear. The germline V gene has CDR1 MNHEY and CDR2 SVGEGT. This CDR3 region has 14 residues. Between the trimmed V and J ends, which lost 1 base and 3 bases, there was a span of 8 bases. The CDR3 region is CASSYWGLTDTQYF. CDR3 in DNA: TGTGCCAGCAGTTACTGGGGTTTAACAGATACGCAGTATTTT.

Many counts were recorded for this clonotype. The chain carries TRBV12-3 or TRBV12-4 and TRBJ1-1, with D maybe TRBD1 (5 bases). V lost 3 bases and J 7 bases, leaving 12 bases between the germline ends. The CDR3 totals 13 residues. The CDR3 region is CASSFFGGSEAFF. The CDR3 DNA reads TGTGCCAGCAGTTTTTTTGGGGGTAGTGAAGCTTTCTTT.

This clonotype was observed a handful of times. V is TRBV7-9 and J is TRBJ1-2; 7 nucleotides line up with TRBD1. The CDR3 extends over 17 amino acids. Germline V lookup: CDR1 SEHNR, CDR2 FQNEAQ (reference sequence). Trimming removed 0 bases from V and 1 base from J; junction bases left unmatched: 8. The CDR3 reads CASSLARLGDSNYGYTF. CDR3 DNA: TGTGCCAGCAGCTTAGCAAGATTGGGGGACAGTAACTATGGCTACACCTTC.

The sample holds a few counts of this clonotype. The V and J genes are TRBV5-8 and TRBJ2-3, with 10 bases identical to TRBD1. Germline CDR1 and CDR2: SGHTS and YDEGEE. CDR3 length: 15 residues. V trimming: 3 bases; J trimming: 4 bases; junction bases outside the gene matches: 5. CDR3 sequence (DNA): TGTGCCAGCAGCTATGGACAGGGGGGATCAGATACGCAGTATTTT. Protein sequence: CASSYGQGGSDTQYF.

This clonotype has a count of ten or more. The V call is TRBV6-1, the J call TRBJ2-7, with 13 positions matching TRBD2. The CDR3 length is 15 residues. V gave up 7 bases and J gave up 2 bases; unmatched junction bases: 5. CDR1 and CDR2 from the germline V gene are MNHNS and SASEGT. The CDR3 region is CASNNGLAGAYEQYF. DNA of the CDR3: TGTGCCAGCAACAACGGACTAGCGGGGGCCTACGAGCAGTACTTC.